This note documents a single TCR beta chain sequence. As a fraction of the sample, this clone is medium-sized (0.01 to 0.1%). It lacks a known antigen. Being a mouse receptor, it is described with mouse gene labels and germline sequences. The read stops 4 residues short of the end of the CDR3; the missing end is completed from the germline J gene. Cells from pooled mouse cutaneous lymph nodes were stained for CD4, CD8alpha, NKG2D, NKG2ACE and other markers and then sorted on a BD Influx. The source of the sample is a study of CD8+ T cells in alopecia areata (dated by TCRdb to the late 2010s). For the wider study: Skin from C3H/HeJ donors aged about 6-13 months with spontaneous alopecia was grafted onto female C3H/HeJ recipients aged 7-10 weeks. To study T cell clonal expansion in alopecia areata, the researchers applied high-throughput TCRbeta sequencing to both the C3H/HeJ mouse model and human patients. Human TCRbeta sequencing covered scalp tissue and sorted CD4+ and CD8+ peripheral blood T cells from patchy and totalis/universalis alopecia areata patients and healthy controls. Scalp clonality was compared among normal scalp (n=4), patchy alopecia areata scalp (n=8), and alopecia totalis/universalis scalp (n=8). RNA came from the PAXgene miRNA kit for fixed scalp, the miRNeasy kit for PBMCs, and the RNeasy kit for mouse skin. Amplification of TCRbeta CDR3 regions was done by immunoSEQ multiplex PCR using 35 Vbeta forward primers and 13 Jbeta reverse primers. What the authors observed across the whole study: Compared with normal scalp, lesional scalp, particularly in alopecia totalis/universalis, had higher clonality and more expanded CD8+ clones, which suggests antigenic drive. Unlike mouse skin, where gammadelta T cells dominate, normal human skin contains resident alphabeta T cells that get sequenced too, which complicates analysis of the scalp TCR repertoire. TCR sequences shared between patients were less clear than in mice, possibly partly because of HLA diversity in the patient population.

The receptor library was made with the immunoSEQ multiplex PCR assay. RNA was extracted from all samples and reverse transcribed into cDNA, which served as template for TCR sequencing. First-strand cDNA was synthesized using SuperScript III with a 2:1 mix of oligo-dT and random hexamers. A synthetic immune receptor repertoire was used to assess amplification bias, and residual bias was removed computationally. Libraries were sequenced on Illumina HiSeq with 60 bp reads covering the CDR3, read from J toward V. The original methods were these. Raw reads were preprocessed for error removal, and CDR3 was defined according to IMGT conventions as running from the conserved cysteine to phenylalanine. Clonality was computed by normalizing Shannon entropy by log2 of the number of productive unique TCRs and subtracting the result from 1. CD4 or CD8 identity of scalp clones was inferred by cross-referencing scalp TCRbeta sequences with sorted blood CD4 and CD8 repertoires. Entries here come from immuneACCESS through TCRdb and include only in-frame sequences with V and J called. Some clones fail to appear in such tables; in the studies checked, an unresolved V gene covers under half of the shortfall, and the cause of the remainder is unknown. That table furnishes V, J and clone size, whereas the DNA furnished D and trimming. This sample holds 20,000 or so clones in total, without any singletons. The biggest ten clones account for roughly 29% of the sample.

Germline trimming amounts to 1 base on V and 0 bases on J, with 2 as the count of junction bases outside the gene matches. Reading the germline V gene (reference sequence) gives CDR1 NSQYPW and CDR2 LRSPGD. The CDR3, from cysteine to phenylalanine, totals 17 residues. The DNA shown is the part of the CDR3 that was read: 39 bases, in frame from base 1. The sample was CD8+ T cells sorted from a lymph node. The receptor's source is a C3H/HeJ mouse with alopecia areata. This strain is characterized by the MHC haplotype H2-k. This chain joins TRBV1 to TRBJ2-1, with TRBD2 identical over 11 junction bases. The covered CDR3 bases are TGCACCTGCAGTGCAGGGACTGGGGGGCCTAACTATGCT. The resulting protein is CTCSAGTGGPNYA. The complete CDR3 protein is CTCSAGTGGPNYAEQFF.